What follows are 17 T cell receptor beta chains derived from one specimen sequenced in a study of cytomegalovirus exposure and HLA in healthy donors. A multiplex PCR was run with 60 Vbeta primers and 13 Jbeta primers. Assay: immunoSEQ multiplex PCR; the TCRdb copy retains only in-frame clones and omits some. In the table there are 100,000 to 150,000 clones, around three quarters of which are singletons. Sequenced material: PBMCs. The receptors shown here come from a woman aged 45-60 years in good health and CMV-seronegative.

This rearrangement joins TRBV7-3 to TRBJ1-2; TRBD1 matches at 12 bases. The J segment lost 7 bases and the V segment lost 4 bases, leaving 7 bases of the junction unmatched. CDR1 and CDR2 (germline): SGHTA, FQGTGA. This CDR3 comprises 15 residues. CDR3 sequence reads: CASSSGGQGALGYTF. The CDR3 nucleotides read TGTGCCAGCAGCTCTGGGGGACAGGGGGCGCTTGGCTACACCTTC.

This clone was seen only once. The chain uses TRBV7-9 and TRBJ2-1; the match to TRBD1 covers 7 bases. V trimming: 3 bases; J trimming: 5 bases; junction bases outside the gene matches: 16. The CDR3 is 18 amino acids. The germline V gene encodes CDR1 SEHNR and CDR2 FQNEAQ (reference sequence). DNA for the CDR3: TGTGCCAGCAGCTTGGCTGGGACAGAGCGTAGGATGAACAATGAGCAGTTCTTC. This gives the protein CASSLAGTERRMNNEQFF.

The V call is TRBV18, the J call TRBJ1-5; TRBD1 matches at 9 bases. With V trimmed by 2 bases and J by 5 bases, 7 bases remained unmatched. The CDR3 extends over 16 amino acids. Germline V gives CDR1 KGHSH, CDR2 LQKENI. CDR3 residues: CASSPLGQGVHQPQHF. CDR3 nucleotide sequence: TGTGCCAGCTCACCATTGGGACAGGGAGTTCATCAGCCCCAGCATTTT. The full variable domain, completed using reference TRBV18 and TRBJ1-5, is NAGVMQNPRHLVRRRGQEARLRCSPMKGHSHVYWYRQLPEEGLKFMVYLQKENIIDESGMPKERFSAEFPKEGPSILRIQQVVRGDSAAYFCASSPLGQGVHQPQHFGDGTRLSIL.

This chain connects TRBV10-3 to TRBJ1-1, with TRBD1 matching 7 bases. This CDR3 contains 17 residues. Trimming removed 2 bases from V and 0 bases from J; junction bases left unmatched: 9. Germline V gives CDR1 ENHRY, CDR2 SYGVKD. CDR3 in amino acids: CAISELRGQPMNTEAFF. The CDR3 nucleotides are TGTGCCATCAGTGAGCTTCGGGGACAGCCTATGAACACTGAAGCTTTCTTT.

The chain combines TRBV7-2 with TRBJ2-1; 9 positions agree with TRBD2. J lost 7 bases, V lost 5 bases, and 9 bases had no gene match. Germline CDR1 is SGHTA and CDR2 is FQGNSA. There are 15 residues in the CDR3. The CDR3 bases are TGTGCCAGCAGCACCACCGGGACTAGCTCTAATGAGCAGTTCTTC. Protein: CASSTTGTSSNEQFF.

V usage is TRBV11-2 and J usage is TRBJ2-7, with 8 bases aligning to TRBD2. This CDR3 contains 15 residues. Losses at the gene ends were 5 bases for V and 0 bases for J; bases not matched to a gene: 6. The V gene's germline CDR1 is SGHAT and CDR2 FQNNGV. The CDR3 sequence: CASSRGLASSYEQYV. CDR3 in DNA: TGTGCCAGCAGCCGCGGACTAGCTAGCTCCTACGAGCAGTACGTC.

The chain couples TRBV7-8 to TRBJ1-2; perhaps TRBD1 as D (6 bases). Trimming removed 5 bases at V and 9 bases at J, with 22 bases between. The CDR3 covers 15 residues. Germline CDR1 reads SGHVS; CDR2 reads FQNEAQ. The chain's CDR3 is CASSPRVGGHLSYTF. The CDR3 DNA reads as TGTGCCAGCAGCCCGCGCGTGGGGGGGCACTTAAGCTACACCTTC.

V and J are TRBV6-5 and TRBJ1-6; the D is unclear. CDR1 is MNHEY and CDR2 is SVGAGI in the germline V gene. The CDR3 covers 13 residues. V shed 10 bases and J shed 6 bases, with 13 bases lying between them. The DNA for the CDR3 is TGTGCCATTAAGCGGGGTGTTAATTCACCCCTCCACTTT. Translation gives CAIKRGVNSPLHF.

This clone occurred a few times. This sequence joins TRBV5-6 and TRBJ1-2, with 8 nucleotides matching TRBD1. The germline V gene encodes CDR1 SGHDT and CDR2 YYEEEE. With 2 bases clipped from V and 4 bases from J, the junction kept 4 bases outside the gene matches. The CDR3 sequence is 14 residues long. CDR3: CASSFGQGLYGYTF. The DNA of the CDR3 is TGTGCCAGCAGCTTCGGACAGGGCCTCTATGGCTACACCTTC.

The gene calls are TRBV29-1 and TRBJ2-2; D possibly corresponds to TRBD2 (5 bases). Germline values: CDR1 SQVTM, CDR2 ANQGSEA. The CDR3 extends over 12 amino acids. Trimming stripped 7 bases from V and 6 bases from J, with 12 bases between. The CDR3 DNA sequence: TGCAGCGCTAGCAGTGGGTCCGGGGAGCTGTTTTTT. Encoded protein: CSASSGSGELFF.

V gene TRBV30 combines with J gene TRBJ2-1, with 8 nucleotides matching TRBD2. Unmatched junction bases numbered 5, after V lost 3 bases and J lost 4 bases. This CDR3 is 14 amino acids long. CDR1 GTSNPN and CDR2 SVGIG come from the germline V gene (reference sequence). Here the CDR3 DNA reads TGTGCCTGGAGCGTTATAGCGGGGTACAATGAGCAGTTCTTC. Its translation is CAWSVIAGYNEQFF.

This chain uses TRBV5-5 with TRBJ1-2; TRBD1 is a possible D gene (5 bases). Trimming removed 2 bases at V and 7 bases at J, with 12 bases between. The CDR3 is 13 residues long. Per the germline V gene, CDR1 is SGHKS and CDR2 is YYEKEE (reference sequence). The CDR3 DNA is TGTGCCAGCAGCTTCCCCCGCACAGGTGGCTACACCTTC. Residues: CASSFPRTGGYTF.

This chain links TRBV7-2 with TRBJ2-7; no clear D. There are 14 residues in the CDR3. From germline, CDR1 is SGHTA and CDR2 FQGNSA. V gave up 1 base and J gave up 1 base, with 8 bases separating them. The CDR3 DNA sequence: TGTGCCAGCAGCTTAGGTGACATTTCCTACGAGCAGTACGTC. This translates into CASSLGDISYEQYV.

J is TRBJ2-1 and V is TRBV7-6; maybe TRBD1 (5 bases). CDR3 length: 14 residues. The germline gives CDR1 SGHVS, CDR2 FNYEAQ. V lost 6 bases to trimming and J lost 2 bases, with 11 bases between them. In DNA, the CDR3 is TGTGCCAGCAGGGGGCAGGGTCCCTACAATGAGCAGTTCTTC. Protein product: CASRGQGPYNEQFF. The entire variable domain, with the rest obtained from reference TRBV7-6 and TRBJ2-1, is as follows: GAGVSQSPRYKVTKRGQDVALRCDPISGHVSLYWYRQALGQGPEFLTYFNYEAQQDKSGLPNDRFSAERPEGSISTLTIQRTEQRDSAMYRCASRGQGPYNEQFFGPGTRLTVL.

This clone has just a few counts. The chain employs TRBV19 and TRBJ1-1; 8 positions agree with TRBD1. CDR3 length: 17 amino acids. The germline gives CDR1 LNHDA, CDR2 SQIVND (reference sequence). J gave up 0 bases and V 2 bases, and 8 bases lay outside the gene matches. CDR3: CASSIHRGASMNTEAFF. CDR3 nucleotides: TGTGCCAGTAGTATACACAGGGGGGCCTCCATGAACACTGAAGCTTTCTTT.

As DNA, the CDR3 is TGTGCCAGCAGAGCACTAGGAGGAAGAACCTTGACGAATGAGCAGTTCTTC. Protein sequence: CASRALGGRTLTNEQFF. V is TRBV11-2 and J is TRBJ2-1; a possible D gene is TRBD2 (5 bases). V dropped 6 bases and J dropped 7 bases, with 25 bases sitting between them. CDR1 is SGHAT and CDR2 is FQNNGV in the germline V gene. The CDR3 loop spans 17 amino acids. The variable domain in full, completed from reference TRBV11-2 and TRBJ2-1, reads EAGVAQSPRYKIIEKRQSVAFWCNPISGHATLYWYQQILGQGPKLLIQFQNNGVVDDSQLPKDRFSAERLKGVDSTLKIQPAKLEDSAVYLCASRALGGRTLTNEQFFGPGTRLTVL.

The V and J genes are TRBV7-2 and TRBJ2-3, with 8 bases that match TRBD2. Germline V gene lookup returns CDR1 SGHTA and CDR2 FQGNSA. The CDR3 has 16 amino acids. The V gene end was trimmed by 2 bases and the J gene end by 3 bases; junction bases not matched to a gene: 7. CDR3 sequence: CASSLRREGRTDTQYF. Written as DNA, the CDR3 is TGTGCCAGCAGCTTAAGACGGGAGGGACGGACAGATACGCAGTATTTT.